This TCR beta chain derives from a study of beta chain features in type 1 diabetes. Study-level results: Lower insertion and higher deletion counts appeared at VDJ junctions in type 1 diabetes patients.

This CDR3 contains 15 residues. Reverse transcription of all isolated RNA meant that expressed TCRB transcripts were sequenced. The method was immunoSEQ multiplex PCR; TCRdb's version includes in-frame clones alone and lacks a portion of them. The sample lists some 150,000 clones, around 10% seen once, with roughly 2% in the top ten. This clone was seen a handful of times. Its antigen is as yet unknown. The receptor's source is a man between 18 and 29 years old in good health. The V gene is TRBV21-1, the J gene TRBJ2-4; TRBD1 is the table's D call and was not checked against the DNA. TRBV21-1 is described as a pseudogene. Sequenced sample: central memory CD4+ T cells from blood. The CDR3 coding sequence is TGTGCCAGCAGCAAAGCCGGACAGTTGGAAAACATTCAGTACTTC. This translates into CASSKAGQLENIQYF.